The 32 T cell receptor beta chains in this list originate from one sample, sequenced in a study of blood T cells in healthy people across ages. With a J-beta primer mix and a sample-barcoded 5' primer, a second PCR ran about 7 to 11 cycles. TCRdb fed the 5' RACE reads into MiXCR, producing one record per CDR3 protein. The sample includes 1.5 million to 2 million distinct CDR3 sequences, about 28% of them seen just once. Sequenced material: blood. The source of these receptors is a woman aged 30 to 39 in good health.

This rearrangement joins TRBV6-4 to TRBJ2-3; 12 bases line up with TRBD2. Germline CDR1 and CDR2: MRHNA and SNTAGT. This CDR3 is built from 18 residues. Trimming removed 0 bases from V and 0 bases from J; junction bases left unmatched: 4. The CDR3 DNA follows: TGTGCCAGCAGTGACTCGCAGACTAGCGGGGGAAGCACAGATACGCAGTATTTT. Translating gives CASSDSQTSGGSTDTQYF.

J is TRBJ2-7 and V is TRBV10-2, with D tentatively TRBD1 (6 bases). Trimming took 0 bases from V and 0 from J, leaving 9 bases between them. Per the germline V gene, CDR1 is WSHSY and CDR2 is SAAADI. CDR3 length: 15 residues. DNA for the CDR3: TGCGCCAGCAGTGAGTCTGGGGGCAACTCCTACGAGCAGTACTTC. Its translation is CASSESGGNSYEQYF.

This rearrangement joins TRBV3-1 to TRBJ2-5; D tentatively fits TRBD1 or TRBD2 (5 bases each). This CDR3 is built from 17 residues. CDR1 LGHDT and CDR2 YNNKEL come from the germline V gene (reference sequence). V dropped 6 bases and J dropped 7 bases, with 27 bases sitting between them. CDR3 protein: CASSSLRDDNPEGTQYF. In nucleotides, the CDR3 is TGTGCCAGCAGTTCCCTTAGGGACGACAACCCAGAAGGGACCCAGTACTTC.

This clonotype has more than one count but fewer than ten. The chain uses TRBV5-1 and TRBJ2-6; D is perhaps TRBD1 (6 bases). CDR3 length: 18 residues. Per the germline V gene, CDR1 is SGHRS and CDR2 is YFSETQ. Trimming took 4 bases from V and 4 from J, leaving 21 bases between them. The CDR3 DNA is TGCGCCAGCAGCCGCCAGGGGATTCTGTATTCGGGGGCCAACGTCCTGACTTTC. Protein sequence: CASSRQGILYSGANVLTF.

This CDR3 reads CSALTGGGYTF. CDR3 coding DNA: TGCAGTGCCTTGACTGGGGGTGGCTACACCTTC. V gene TRBV20-1 combines with J gene TRBJ1-2, with D possibly TRBD1 on 5 matching bases. This CDR3 is 11 amino acids long. The V gene's germline CDR1 is DFQATT and CDR2 SNEGSKA (reference sequence). Trimming cost V 6 bases and J 7 bases, with 12 bases left between them.

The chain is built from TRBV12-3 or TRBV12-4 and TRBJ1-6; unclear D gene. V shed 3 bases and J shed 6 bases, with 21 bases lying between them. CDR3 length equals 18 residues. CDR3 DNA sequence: TGTGCCAGCAGTTTTTTTGGACGCCATAAAGGTGGTAATTCACCCCTCCACTTT. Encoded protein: CASSFFGRHKGGNSPLHF.

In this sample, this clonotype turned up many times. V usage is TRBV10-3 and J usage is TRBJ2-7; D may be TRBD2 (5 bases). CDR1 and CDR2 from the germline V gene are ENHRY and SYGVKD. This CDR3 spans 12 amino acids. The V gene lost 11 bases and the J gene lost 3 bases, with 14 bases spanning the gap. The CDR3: CAADDGGYEQYF. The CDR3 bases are TGTGCCGCTGATGACGGAGGCTACGAGCAGTACTTC.

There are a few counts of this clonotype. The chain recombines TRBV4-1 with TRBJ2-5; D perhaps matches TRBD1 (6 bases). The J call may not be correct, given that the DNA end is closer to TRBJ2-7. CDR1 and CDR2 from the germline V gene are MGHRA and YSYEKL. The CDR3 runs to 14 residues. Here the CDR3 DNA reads TGCGCCAGCAGCCAATTTAACAGGGCCTACGAGCAGTACTTC. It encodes CASSQFNRAYEQYF.

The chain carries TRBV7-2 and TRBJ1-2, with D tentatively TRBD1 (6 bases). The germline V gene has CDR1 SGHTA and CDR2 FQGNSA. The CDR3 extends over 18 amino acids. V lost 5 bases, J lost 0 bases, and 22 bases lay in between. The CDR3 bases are TGTGCCAGCAGCCTAAATCCGGGACAAGGGGGGTCTAACTATGGCTACACCTTC. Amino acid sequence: CASSLNPGQGGSNYGYTF.

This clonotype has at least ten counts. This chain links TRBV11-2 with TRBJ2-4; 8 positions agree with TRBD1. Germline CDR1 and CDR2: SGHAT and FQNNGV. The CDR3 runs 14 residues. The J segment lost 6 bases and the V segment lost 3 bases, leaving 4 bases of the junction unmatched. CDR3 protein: CASSLFGTGNIQYF. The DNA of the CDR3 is TGTGCCAGCAGCTTGTTCGGGACAGGAAACATTCAGTACTTC.

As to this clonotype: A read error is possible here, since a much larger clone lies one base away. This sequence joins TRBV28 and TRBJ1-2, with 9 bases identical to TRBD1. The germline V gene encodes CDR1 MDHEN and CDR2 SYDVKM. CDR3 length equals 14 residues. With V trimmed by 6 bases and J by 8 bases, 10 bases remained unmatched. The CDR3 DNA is TGTGCCAGCAGGCTCACCGGGACAGGGAAAGGCTACACCTTC. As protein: CASRLTGTGKGYTF.

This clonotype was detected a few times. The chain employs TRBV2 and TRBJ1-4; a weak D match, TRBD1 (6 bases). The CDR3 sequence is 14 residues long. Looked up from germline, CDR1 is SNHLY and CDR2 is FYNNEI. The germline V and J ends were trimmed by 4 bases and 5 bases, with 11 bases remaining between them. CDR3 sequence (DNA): TGTGCCAGCAGTGCTGGGCAGGGGAATGAAAAACTGTTTTTT. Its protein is CASSAGQGNEKLFF.

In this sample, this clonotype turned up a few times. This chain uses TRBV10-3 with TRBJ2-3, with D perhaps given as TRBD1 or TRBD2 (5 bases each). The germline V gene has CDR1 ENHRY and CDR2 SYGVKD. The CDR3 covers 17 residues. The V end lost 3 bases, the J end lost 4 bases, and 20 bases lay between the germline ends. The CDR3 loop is CAISERGPEAVADTQYF. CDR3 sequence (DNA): TGTGCCATCAGTGAACGGGGCCCGGAGGCGGTTGCAGATACGCAGTATTTT.

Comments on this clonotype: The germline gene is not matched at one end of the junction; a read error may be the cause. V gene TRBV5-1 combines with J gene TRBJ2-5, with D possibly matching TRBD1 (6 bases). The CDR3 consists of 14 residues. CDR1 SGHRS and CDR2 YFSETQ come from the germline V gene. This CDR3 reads CASSLGTNQEIQYF. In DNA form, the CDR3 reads TGCGCCAGCAGCCTCGGGACAAACCAAGAGATCCAGTACTTC. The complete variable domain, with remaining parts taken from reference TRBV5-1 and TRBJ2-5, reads KAGVTQTPRYLIKTRGQQVTLSCSPISGHRSVSWYQQTPGQGLQFLFEYFSETQRNKGNFPGRFSGRQFSNSRSEMNVSTLELGDSALYLCASSLGTNQEIQYFGPGTRLLVL.

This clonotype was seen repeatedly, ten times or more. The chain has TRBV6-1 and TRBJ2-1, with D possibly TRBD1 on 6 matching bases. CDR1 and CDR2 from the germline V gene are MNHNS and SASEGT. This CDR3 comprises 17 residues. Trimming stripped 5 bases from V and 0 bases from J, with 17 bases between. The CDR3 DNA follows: TGTGCCAGCAGTACACTGACAGGAGACAGCTCCTACAATGAGCAGTTCTTC. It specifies CASSTLTGDSSYNEQFF.

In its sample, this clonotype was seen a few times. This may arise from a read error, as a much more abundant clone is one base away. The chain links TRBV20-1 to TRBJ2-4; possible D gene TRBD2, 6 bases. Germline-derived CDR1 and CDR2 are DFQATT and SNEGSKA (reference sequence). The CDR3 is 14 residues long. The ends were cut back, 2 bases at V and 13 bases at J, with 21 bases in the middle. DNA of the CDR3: TGCAGTGCTAGACAAGGTGGGAGGACGGGTGAGCAGTACTTC. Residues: CSARQGGRTGEQYF.

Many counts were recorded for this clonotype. The CDR3, as DNA: TGCGCCAGCAGTTACGCGGGGAACGAGCAGTACTTC. This codes for CASSYAGNEQYF. The rearrangement joins TRBV5-1 to TRBJ2-7; the D gene is possibly TRBD2 (6 bases). The CDR3 is 12 residues long. CDR1 and CDR2 (germline): SGHRS, YFSETQ. V lost 5 bases, J lost 5 bases, and 11 bases lay in between.

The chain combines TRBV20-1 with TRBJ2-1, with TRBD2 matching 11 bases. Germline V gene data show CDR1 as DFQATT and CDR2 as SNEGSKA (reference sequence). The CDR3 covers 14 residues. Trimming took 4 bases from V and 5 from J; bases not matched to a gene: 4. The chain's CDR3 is CSANGLAGDNEQFF. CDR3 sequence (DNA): TGCAGTGCTAATGGACTAGCGGGCGACAATGAGCAGTTCTTC.

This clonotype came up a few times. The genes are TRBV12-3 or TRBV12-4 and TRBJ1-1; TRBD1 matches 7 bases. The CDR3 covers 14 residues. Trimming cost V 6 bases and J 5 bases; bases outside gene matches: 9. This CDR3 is CASSRGGAVTEAFF. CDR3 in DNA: TGTGCCAGCAGCCGAGGGGGCGCGGTTACTGAAGCTTTCTTT.

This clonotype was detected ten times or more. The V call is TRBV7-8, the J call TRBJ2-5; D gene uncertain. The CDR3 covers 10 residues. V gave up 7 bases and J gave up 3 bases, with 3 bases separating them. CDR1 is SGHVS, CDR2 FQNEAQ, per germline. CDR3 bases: TGTGCCAGCACCAAAGAGACCCAGTACTTC. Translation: CASTKETQYF. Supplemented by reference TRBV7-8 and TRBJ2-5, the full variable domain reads GAGVSQSPRYKVAKRGQDVALRCDPISGHVSLFWYQQALGQGPEFLTYFQNEAQLDKSGLPSDRFFAERPEGSVSTLKIQRTQQEDSAVYLCASTKETQYFGPGTRLLVL.

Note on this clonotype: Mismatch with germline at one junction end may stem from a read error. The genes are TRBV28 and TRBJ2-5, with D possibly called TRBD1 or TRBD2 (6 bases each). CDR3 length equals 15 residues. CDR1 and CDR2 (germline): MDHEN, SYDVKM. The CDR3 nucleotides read TGTGCCGGCAGTGCTATTAGGGGGAGGTATGAGACCCAGTACTTC. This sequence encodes CAGSAIRGRYETQYF.

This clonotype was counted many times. The CDR3 bases are TGCAGCGTTGCGGGGGCTTCCTACGAGCAGTACTTC. Amino acid sequence: CSVAGASYEQYF. This chain connects TRBV29-1 to TRBJ2-7; D possibly uses TRBD1 or TRBD2 (6 bases each). The ends were cut back, 4 bases at V and 1 base at J, with 8 bases in the middle. This CDR3 is 12 amino acids long. Germline V gene lookup returns CDR1 SQVTM and CDR2 ANQGSEA.

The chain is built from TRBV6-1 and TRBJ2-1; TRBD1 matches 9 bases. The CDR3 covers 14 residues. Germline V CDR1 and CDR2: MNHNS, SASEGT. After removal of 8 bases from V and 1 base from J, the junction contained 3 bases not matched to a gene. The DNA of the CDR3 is TGTGCCAGCGGTGGGACAGGGTCCTACAATGAGCAGTTCTTC. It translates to CASGGTGSYNEQFF.

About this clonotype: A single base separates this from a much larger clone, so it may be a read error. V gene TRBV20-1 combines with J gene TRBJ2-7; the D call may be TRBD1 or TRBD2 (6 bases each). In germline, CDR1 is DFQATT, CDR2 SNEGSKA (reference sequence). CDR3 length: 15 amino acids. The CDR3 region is CSTRDDRGASYEQYF. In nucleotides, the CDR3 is TGCAGTACTAGAGATGATAGGGGGGCCTCCTACGAGCAGTACTTC.

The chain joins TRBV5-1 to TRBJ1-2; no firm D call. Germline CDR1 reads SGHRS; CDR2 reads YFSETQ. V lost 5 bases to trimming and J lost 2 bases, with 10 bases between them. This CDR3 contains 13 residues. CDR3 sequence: CASSWVSNYGYTF. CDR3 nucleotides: TGCGCCAGCAGTTGGGTTTCGAACTATGGCTACACCTTC.

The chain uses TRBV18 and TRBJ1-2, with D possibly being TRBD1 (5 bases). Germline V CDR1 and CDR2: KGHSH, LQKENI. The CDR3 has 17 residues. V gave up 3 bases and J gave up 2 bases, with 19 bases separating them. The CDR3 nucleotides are TGTGCCAGCTCACCGTCCGGAAATAGGGGTCCGAACTATGGCTACACCTTC. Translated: CASSPSGNRGPNYGYTF.

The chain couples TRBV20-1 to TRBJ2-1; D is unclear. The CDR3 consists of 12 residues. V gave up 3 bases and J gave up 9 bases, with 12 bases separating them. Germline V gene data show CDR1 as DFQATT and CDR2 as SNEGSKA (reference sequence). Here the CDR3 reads CSASGQAPEQFF. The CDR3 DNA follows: TGCAGTGCTAGCGGTCAGGCTCCTGAGCAGTTCTTC.

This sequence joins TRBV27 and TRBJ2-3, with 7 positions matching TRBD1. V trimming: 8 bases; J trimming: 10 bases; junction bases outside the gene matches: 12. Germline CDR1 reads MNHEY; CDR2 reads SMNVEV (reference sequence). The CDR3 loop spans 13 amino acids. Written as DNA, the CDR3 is TGTGCCAGCGGCACCGGGACAGAGAGTGCGCAGTATTTT. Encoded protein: CASGTGTESAQYF.

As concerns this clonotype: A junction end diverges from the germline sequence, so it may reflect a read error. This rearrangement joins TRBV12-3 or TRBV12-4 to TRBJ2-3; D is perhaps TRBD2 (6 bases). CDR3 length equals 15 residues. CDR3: CASSLAYSSTDTQYF. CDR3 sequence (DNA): TGTGCCAGCAGTCTAGCGTATTCTAGCACAGATACGCAGTATTTT.

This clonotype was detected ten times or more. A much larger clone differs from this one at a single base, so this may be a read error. The CDR3 nucleotides read TGTGCCATCAGTGAGGATGGGCGGGGGGGCGGCAATGAGCAGTTCTTC. Protein product: CAISEDGRGGGNEQFF. V is TRBV10-3 and J is TRBJ2-1; 9 positions agree with TRBD2. This CDR3 comprises 16 residues. With 2 bases clipped from V and 6 bases from J, the junction kept 8 bases outside the gene matches. CDR1 and CDR2 (germline): ENHRY, SYGVKD.

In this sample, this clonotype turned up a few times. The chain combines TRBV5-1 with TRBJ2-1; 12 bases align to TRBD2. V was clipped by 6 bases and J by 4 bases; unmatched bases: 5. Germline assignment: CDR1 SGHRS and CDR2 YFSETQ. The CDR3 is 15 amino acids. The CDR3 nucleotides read TGCGCCAGCAACCCTCTAGCGGGGGGGTACAATGAGCAGTTCTTC. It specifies CASNPLAGGYNEQFF. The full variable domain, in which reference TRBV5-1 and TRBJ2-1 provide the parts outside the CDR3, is KAGVTQTPRYLIKTRGQQVTLSCSPISGHRSVSWYQQTPGQGLQFLFEYFSETQRNKGNFPGRFSGRQFSNSRSEMNVSTLELGDSALYLCASNPLAGGYNEQFFGPGTRLTVL.

DNA of the CDR3: TGCAGCGTTTCGGGTTACAGGATAGGGGACACTGAAGCTTTCTTT. It yields the protein CSVSGYRIGDTEAFF. The V call is TRBV29-1, the J call TRBJ1-1, with D tentatively TRBD1 (5 bases). CDR1 and CDR2 from the germline V gene are SQVTM and ANQGSEA. This CDR3 region has 15 residues. V lost 5 bases to trimming and J lost 3 bases, with 19 bases between them.